This T cell receptor beta chain was sequenced in a study of lymphopenia after photon versus proton radiotherapy (dated by TCRdb to between 2018 and 2021). A note on the overall study: In patients with gastrointestinal tumors who developed high-grade lymphopenia, the study compared the immunological effects of photon radiation therapy with those of proton radiation therapy. The roughly 20 patients in the cohort had gastrointestinal tumors, were treated with either photon or proton therapy, and subsequently developed lymphopenia. The goal of the study was to characterize the differences between the two radiation modalities in how they affect the immune system. Results the study describes overall, beyond this receptor: Among patients across the cohort who died, overall survival time showed an inverse correlation with a larger post-nadir drop in TCR diversity. After the lymphocyte count nadir, photon-treated repertoires showed oligoclonal expansion, especially of CD8+ Temra cells, which drove the drop in diversity. Proton-treated patients stayed relatively stable during treatment, while photon-treated patients lost naive T cells and TCR diversity and gained effector/memory populations. The survival association was assessed only in patients who died, and the authors presented better survival with proton therapy as a possibility rather than a demonstrated result.

Receptor libraries were prepared by the immunoSEQ multiplex PCR assay. Deep sequencing of rearranged TCR beta loci, alongside multiparametric flow cytometry, was used to profile T cell repertoires. Held by TCRdb, this immuneACCESS table contains in-frame sequences only and omits some clones. Under half of the omission traces to an unresolved V gene where checked; the cause of the rest is unknown. The sample table holds over 50,000 clones, of which roughly 86% were seen once. The ten top clones hold about 2.3% of the sample. This clone was seen only once. What this receptor recognizes is not known. No quality values exist for individual bases; no much larger clone is one base distant. From the germline V gene, CDR1 is SGHTA and CDR2 is FQGTGA. After removal of 5 bases from V and 7 bases from J, the junction retains 8 bases not matched to a gene. From its cysteine to its phenylalanine, the CDR3 spans 16 amino acids. Only the CDR3 portion is preserved as DNA: 48 bases, with reading frame beginning at the first base.

Sequenced here: peripheral blood, sampled from a patient treated with photon-based radiotherapy. The source is a man aged 40-50 years with gastric cancer. The rearranged segments are TRBV7-3 and TRBJ2-2, with 12 junctional bases fitting TRBD2. The DNA sequence is given as TGTGCCAGCAGCAAACTAGCGGGGGGCCAAGACGGGGAGCTGTTTTTT. Its translation is CASSKLAGGQDGELFF.